The 3 T cell receptor beta chains listed next were all sequenced from one sample in a study of cytotoxic CD8 clonotypes in ibrutinib-treated CLL. The assay was immunoSEQ multiplex PCR, and TCRdb's table has in-frame clones only and misses some. This table holds 90,000 to 100,000 clones, 70% to 85% found once. This material consisted of PBMCs, taken after 12 months of ibrutinib treatment. These receptors came from a human donor with chronic lymphocytic leukemia.

The chain uses TRBV5-1 and TRBJ1-3, with a tentative D call TRBD1 (5 bases). The germline CDR1 and CDR2 sequences are SGHRS and YFSETQ. The length of the CDR3 is 14 residues. V was shortened by 3 bases and J by 4 bases, with 11 bases between the two germline ends. This CDR3 is CASSYEGLGNTIYF. CDR3 in DNA: TGCGCCAGCAGCTATGAGGGGTTGGGAAACACCATATATTTT.

The chain employs TRBV2 and TRBJ1-6, with unresolved D. Germline CDR1 reads SNHLY; CDR2 reads FYNNEI. The CDR3 totals 13 residues. V was trimmed by 6 bases and J by 10 bases, leaving 13 bases between them. The chain's CDR3 is CASSRENTSPLHF. The CDR3 DNA sequence: TGTGCCAGCAGCCGGGAGAACACCTCACCCCTCCACTTT.

Turning to this clone: The same CDR3 can be traced to other DNA sequences in this sample. This chain connects TRBV2 to TRBJ1-1; D is possibly TRBD1 (5 bases). Germline V CDR1 and CDR2: SNHLY, FYNNEI. This CDR3 has 13 amino acids. Trimming pared 4 bases from V and 2 bases from J, leaving 8 bases between. The CDR3 reads CASSGQPNTEAFF. In DNA form, the CDR3 reads TGTGCCAGCAGTGGACAGCCAAACACTGAAGCTTTCTTT.